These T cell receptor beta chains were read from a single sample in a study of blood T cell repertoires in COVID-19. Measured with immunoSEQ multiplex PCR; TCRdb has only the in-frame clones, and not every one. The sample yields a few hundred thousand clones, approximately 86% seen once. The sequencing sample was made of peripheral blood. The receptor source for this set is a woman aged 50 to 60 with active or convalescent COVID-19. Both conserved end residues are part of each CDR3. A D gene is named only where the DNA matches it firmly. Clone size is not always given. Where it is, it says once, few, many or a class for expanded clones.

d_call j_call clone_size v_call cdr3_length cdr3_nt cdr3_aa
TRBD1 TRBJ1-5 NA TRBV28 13 TGTGCCAGCAGCTCGGGACAGGGGGTCCCCCAGCATTTT CASSSGQGVPQHF
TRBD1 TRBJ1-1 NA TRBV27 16 TGTGCCAGCAGTTTATCTGGGGGACAGGGAGCCACTGAAGCTTTCTTT CASSLSGGQGATEAFF
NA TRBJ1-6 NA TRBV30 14 TGTGCCCGGGACGGGAGCTCCTATAATTCACCCCTCCACTTT CARDGSSYNSPLHF
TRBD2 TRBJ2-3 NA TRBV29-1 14 TGCAGCGTTGCGGGACTAACGGTTGTAGATACGCAGTATTTT CSVAGLTVVDTQYF
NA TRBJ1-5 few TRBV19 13 TGTGCCAGTAGTATAGGCAGGGATCAGCCCCAGCATTTT CASSIGRDQPQHF
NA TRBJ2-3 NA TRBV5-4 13 TGTGCCAGCAGCGGGGGGACCTCCGATACGCAGTATTTT CASSGGTSDTQYF
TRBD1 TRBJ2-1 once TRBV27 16 TGTGCCAGCAGTTACCTCGGGACAGGGGAGTTTGGTGAGCAGTTCTTC CASSYLGTGEFGEQFF
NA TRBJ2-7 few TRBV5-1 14 TGCGCCAGCAGCTTGGGACAGAGTACCTACGAGCAGTACTTC CASSLGQSTYEQYF
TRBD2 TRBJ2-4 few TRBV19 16 TGTGCCAGTAGTATCGGGGGGAGTGGAGCCAAAAACATTCAGTACTTC CASSIGGSGAKNIQYF
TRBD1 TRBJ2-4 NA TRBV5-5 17 TGTGCCAGCAGCCCTAACCGGACAGGTATAGCCAAAAACATTCAGTACTTC CASSPNRTGIAKNIQYF
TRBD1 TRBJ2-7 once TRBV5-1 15 TGCGCCAGCAGCTTGGCTGGGGACAGGGTGGACGAGCAGTACTTC CASSLAGDRVDEQYF
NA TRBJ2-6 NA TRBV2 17 TGTGCCAGCAGTGCCCGACAGGGAGGATTAGGGGCCAACGTCCTGACTTTC CASSARQGGLGANVLTF